This TCR beta chain was found in a study of blood T cells in healthy people across ages. A sample-barcoded 5' primer and a J-beta primer mix were used in a second PCR of about 7 to 12 cycles. Every molecule of cDNA carried a tag from a template-switch adaptor with 12 random nucleotides. In TCRdb, the 5' RACE reads were re-called with MiXCR into one record per CDR3 protein. This sample has approximately 1,000,000 distinct CDR3 sequences; about two fifths occur once, and the top ten carry roughly 13%. Trimming at V came to 1 base and at J to 7 bases, leaving 12 bases not matched to a gene. The CDR3 totals 17 residues. The germline CDR1 and CDR2 sequences are SGHRS and YFSETQ. Study-level results: Leaving the PBMCs unsorted stopped any conclusive comparison of naive versus antigen-experienced cells. It was not known whether donors were CMV positive (a possible confounder of expanded clonotype changes).

The sample holds a few counts of this clonotype. Its target is unknown. V and J are TRBV5-1 and TRBJ1-5, with 9 bases that match TRBD1. Sequencing was done on a sample of blood. This receptor was taken from a man between 18 and 29 years old in good health. The CDR3 is CASSLWGPGQGEQPQHF. The CDR3 nucleotides are TGCGCCAGCAGCTTGTGGGGACCGGGACAGGGAGAACAGCCCCAGCATTTT. The full variable domain, completed using reference TRBV5-1 and TRBJ1-5, is KAGVTQTPRYLIKTRGQQVTLSCSPISGHRSVSWYQQTPGQGLQFLFEYFSETQRNKGNFPGRFSGRQFSNSRSEMNVSTLELGDSALYLCASSLWGPGQGEQPQHFGDGTRLSIL.